Presented here are 18 T cell receptor delta chains from one specimen sequenced in a study of γδ T cells in repeated Plasmodium falciparum infection (dated by TCRdb to 2020 to 2023). The library was built by means of multiplex PCR. TCRdb lists the instrument as Illumina MiSeq. TCRdb called clones afresh from the public reads with CATT; identical DNA rows were later merged. In this sample the table shows about 51,000 delta-chain clones, around 2% of which occur a single time. Clones ranked in the top ten supply roughly 25% of the sample. For bulk TCR repertoire analysis, Vgamma9/Vdelta2+ and Vdelta2-negative gammadelta T cell populations were flow-sorted out of peripheral blood mononuclear cells. The sequenced sample was gamma-delta T cells from blood. These receptors were collected from a pool of human donors (malaria-infected and uninfected, not separated).

This clone was seen repeatedly, ten times or more. The protein TCRdb gives is from a much larger clone and does not agree with this DNA's translation at residue 10, likely a read error; the protein shown here comes from the DNA. Other DNA sequences in the same sample also yield this CDR3. The genes are TRDV2 and TRDJ1; 7 bases map to TRDD3. TCRdb gives no J gene; it was assigned here by matching the DNA to germline. J lost 0 bases, V lost 0 bases, and 12 bases had no gene match. Germline V gives CDR1 GEAIGNYY, CDR2 EKD. This CDR3 has 18 residues. The CDR3 sequence is CACDTLSTGDQYTDKLIF. Written as DNA, the CDR3 is TGTGCCTGTGACACCCTAAGTACTGGGGATCAGTACACCGATAAACTCATCTTT.

This clone was counted at least ten times. A read error likely explains why the TCRdb protein, taken from a much larger clone, differs from this DNA's translation at residue 18; the protein shown is translated from the DNA. V gene assignment gives TRDV2, but the J gene was left uncalled; TRDD3, the D gene given by the table, was not confirmed from the DNA. CDR1 is GEAIGNYY and CDR2 is EKD in the germline V gene. The CDR3 is 20 amino acids. CDR3 DNA sequence: TGTGCCTGTGACACCGTTGGTGGGGGATACGGGGAACCGTACACCGATAAACCCATCTTT. Its translation: CACDTVGGGYGEPYTDKPIF.

This clone was found many times. It is likely a read error: a sequence one base away is far more abundant. In the same sample, other DNA sequences code for this CDR3. This chain uses TRDV3 with TRDJ2, with 10 nucleotides matching TRDD3. The J gene is absent in TCRdb and was assigned here via DNA matching to germline. Trimming removed 4 bases from V and 1 base from J; junction bases left unmatched: 33. From germline, CDR1 is TVYSNPD and CDR2 GDNSRS (reference sequence). The CDR3 is 24 amino acids. The CDR3: CASRNPLSYPTPYWGIFLTAQLFF. CDR3 DNA sequence: TGTGCCTCCAGGAACCCCCTTTCCTACCCCACCCCTTACTGGGGGATCTTTTTGACAGCACAACTCTTCTTT.

Of note for this clone: A far larger clone differs by one base, so this is likely a read error. This same CDR3 is encoded by further DNA sequences in the sample. The chain is built from TRDV3 and TRDJ4; perhaps TRDD2 as D (5 bases). Because TCRdb records no J gene, it was assigned here through a match of the DNA to germline. The CDR3 has 19 residues. CDR1 TVYSNPD and CDR2 GDNSRS come from the germline V gene (reference sequence). Trimming stripped 4 bases from V and 0 bases from J, with 33 bases between. The CDR3 coding sequence is TGTGCCTCCACAATCACCCCTTCACCTCGACGACGTCTGGCCAGACCCCTGATCTTT. Translated, it gives CASTITPSPRRRLARPLIF.

Only a few counts were recorded for this clone. The protein given by TCRdb reflects a much larger clone and differs at residue 6 from this DNA's translation, likely from a read error; the protein shown is the DNA's translation. The genes are TRDV3 and TRDJ3; TRDD3 agrees at 11 bases. No J segment appears in TCRdb, so it was assigned here by matching the sequence to germline. Unmatched junction bases numbered 42, after V lost 3 bases and J lost 2 bases. The V gene's germline CDR1 is TVYSNPD and CDR2 GDNSRS (reference sequence). The CDR3 totals 29 residues. The CDR3 loop is CAFPVLSYPRSANYWGIIVGAWDTRQMFF. The CDR3 nucleotides read TGTGCCTTCCCCGTGCTTTCCTACCCCAGATCCGCCAATTACTGGGGGATAATCGTCGGGGCCTGGGACACCCGACAGATGTTTTTC.

In this sample, this clone turned up many times. TCRdb assigns this DNA the protein of a much larger clone, which departs from its translation at residue 21; this likely reflects a read error, and the protein shown comes from translating the DNA. V and J are TRDV1 and TRDJ1; 10 bases are a match to TRDD3. Germline lookup yields CDR1 TSWWSYY and CDR2 QGS. The CDR3 has 23 amino acids. CDR3 in amino acids: CALGVDVFLPGGYAGIGTDKPIF. The CDR3 DNA sequence: TGTGCTCTTGGGGTTGACGTCTTCCTACCGGGGGGATACGCGGGCATCGGCACCGATAAACCCATCTTT.

To note about this clone: TCRdb assigns this DNA the protein of a much larger clone, which departs from its translation at residue 5; this likely reflects a read error, and the protein shown comes from translating the DNA. The chain carries TRDV1 and TRDJ1; a weak D match, TRDD3 (8 bases). The J gene, left out of TCRdb, was set here by checking the DNA against germline. Germline V gene data show CDR1 as TSWWSYY and CDR2 as QGS. CDR3 length: 22 residues. Trimming took off 5 bases at V and 0 bases at J, with 34 bases between the two ends. The CDR3, as DNA: TGTGCTCTTGGGTTTCCCTTCCTCCGTCGGGGCTGGGGGACCCGATACACCGATAAACTCATCTTT. As protein: CALGFPFLRRGWGTRYTDKLIF.

This clone has a handful of counts. This likely traces to a read error, being one base from a far larger clone. Within the sample, other DNA sequences also encode this same CDR3. The CDR3 sequence is CALGEGSFPSFVLGDGYTDKLIF. CDR3 in DNA: TGCGCTCTTGGGGAAGGTTCTTTCCCTTCGTTCGTACTGGGGGATGGATACACCGATAAACTCATCTTT. The chain employs TRDV1 and TRDJ1, with 10 positions matching TRDD3. Germline CDR1 reads TSWWSYY; CDR2 reads QGS. This CDR3 has 23 amino acids.

This clone occurred many times. The protein held in TCRdb is that of a much larger clone and does not match this DNA's translation at residue 5, likely because of a read error; the protein shown is translated from the DNA. The V call is TRDV3, the J call TRDJ1, with D unresolved. The J gene, left out of TCRdb, was set here by checking the DNA against germline. The CDR3 is 19 residues long. In germline, CDR1 is TVYSNPD, CDR2 GDNSRS (reference sequence). V was cut by 3 bases and J by 4 bases, with 33 bases left in between. Written as DNA, the CDR3 is TGTGCCTTCCCAAGATCGACGTACATTCGGCCCCGGAGATACGATAAACTCATCTTT. It translates to CAFPRSTYIRPRRYDKLIF.

This clone has more than one count but fewer than ten. TCRdb pairs this DNA with a much larger clone's protein that differs at residue 6, likely a read error; the protein shown was translated from the DNA. V gene TRDV3 combines with J gene TRDJ1; D is possibly TRDD3 (6 bases). The J gene was not available in TCRdb and was assigned here by matching the DNA to germline segments. Germline V lookup: CDR1 TVYSNPD, CDR2 GDNSRS (reference sequence). This CDR3 comprises 14 residues. Deletions cut 1 base from V and 4 bases from J, with 16 bases between. The CDR3 DNA is TGTGCCTTTAAAGAGCTTGGGGGCTACGATAAACTCATCTTT. This encodes CAFKELGGYDKLIF.

This clone has a handful of counts. The mismatch at residue 12 between this DNA's translation and the TCRdb protein of a much larger clone likely reflects a read error; the protein shown is translated from the DNA. This chain joins TRDV1 and TRDJ1, with 7 bases fitting TRDD2. J was trimmed by 0 bases and V by 5 bases; bases with no gene match: 30. Germline V CDR1 and CDR2: TSWWSYY, QGS. This CDR3 is built from 23 residues. The CDR3: CALGSLSHSYWMRGNKYTDKLIF. DNA for the CDR3: TGTGCTCTTGGGTCACTCTCCCATTCCTACTGGATGCGCGGAAACAAGTACACCGATAAACTCATCTTT.

This clone has only a few counts. TCRdb lists the protein of a much larger clone for this DNA, which differs at residue 18, so this is likely a read error; the protein given here is translated from the DNA itself. No J gene call was made, and the V gene is TRDV1; the table names TRDD3, a call not compared with the DNA. Germline-derived CDR1 and CDR2 are TSWWSYY and QGS. The length of the CDR3 is 20 residues. The CDR3 DNA reads as TGTGCTCTTGGGGTACCCGTGGTTCCTACCTGGTACTGGGACACCGATAAACCCATCTTT. Encoded protein: CALGVPVVPTWYWDTDKPIF.

A remark on this clone: This probably arose from a read error, given a far larger clone one base away. The same CDR3 can be traced to other DNA sequences in this sample. The J gene is TRDJ1, the V gene TRDV1; 12 bases map to TRDD3. TCRdb records no J gene; here it was assigned by comparing the DNA to germline. CDR1 and CDR2 (germline): TSWWSYY, QGS. This CDR3 contains 22 residues. V shed 2 bases and J 4 bases; nucleotides not matched to a gene: 23. The CDR3 protein is CALGETRAFRPWGIRVSDKLIF. DNA for the CDR3: TGTGCTCTTGGGGAAACCCGAGCCTTTCGCCCCTGGGGGATACGCGTAAGCGATAAACTCATCTTT.

In its sample, this clone was seen a few times. TCRdb shows a much larger clone's protein in place of this DNA's translation, and the two differ at residue 3, likely through a read error; the protein shown is translated from the DNA. J is TRDJ1 and V is TRDV1; D might be TRDD2 (7 bases). CDR1 and CDR2 (germline): TSWWSYY, QGS. CDR3 length equals 25 residues. CDR3 region: CAFGEPHFLRGSLRWGASYTDKLIF. In nucleotides, the CDR3 is TGTGCTTTTGGGGAACCTCATTTCCTACGGGGTTCGTTACGCTGGGGAGCCTCCTACACCGATAAACTCATCTTT.

This clone was detected many times. The protein recorded in TCRdb matches a much larger clone and deviates from this DNA's translation at residue 19, suggesting a read error; the protein here is obtained by translating the DNA. No call exists for the J gene, whereas the V gene is TRDV2; the table's D call, TRDD3, was not checked against the DNA. The CDR3 is 21 residues long. Germline CDR1 GEAIGNYY, CDR2 EKD. CDR3 nucleotides: TGTGCCTGTGACACTTTACTGGGGGATACACGATCCTCCTGGGACACCCGACAGACGTTTTTC. It specifies CACDTLLGDTRSSWDTRQTFF.

This clone was picked up a small number of times. With only one base between it and a far larger clone, this is likely a read error. Other DNA sequences in the same sample also yield this CDR3. This sequence joins TRAV38-2/DV8 and TRDJ1; D is perhaps TRDD3 (6 bases). The CDR3 is 20 residues long. Germline V gene data show CDR1 as TSESDYY and CDR2 as QEAYKQQN. Trimming took off 0 bases at V and 5 bases at J, with 29 bases between the two ends. In nucleotides, the CDR3 is TGTGCTTATAGGAGCGGCACTGCTTTTCGAGTCGGGGATCGCAGGGATAAACTCATCTTT. It is translated as CAYRSGTAFRVGDRRDKLIF.

Notes on this clone: TCRdb's protein for this DNA is that of a much larger clone and differs from the translation at residue 14, likely a read error; the protein shown is the DNA translation. The V and J genes are TRDV1 and TRDJ1; D not certain. Here the J gene was assigned by germline matching of the DNA, as TCRdb has none. Germline assignment: CDR1 TSWWSYY and CDR2 QGS. CDR3 length: 19 residues. The ends were cut back, 4 bases at V and 4 bases at J, with 28 bases in the middle. The CDR3 DNA reads TGTGCTCTTGGGGTAACTTTCCACGTCGTACTGAAAAGTATCGATAAACTCATCTTT. Translated: CALGVTFHVVLKSIDKLIF.

In this sample, this clone turned up a few times. A read error likely explains why the TCRdb protein, taken from a much larger clone, differs from this DNA's translation at residue 4; the protein shown is translated from the DNA. The chain has TRDV1 and TRDJ1; possibly TRDD3 for D (5 bases). The J gene, left out of TCRdb, was set here by checking the DNA against germline. From germline, CDR1 is TSWWSYY and CDR2 QGS. The CDR3 has 22 amino acids. The CDR3 coding sequence is TGTGCTCTTAGGGACCCTTGGCCCCATCTTCTACGTACCGGGGAGTACACCGATAAACTCATCTTT. Protein: CALRDPWPHLLRTGEYTDKLIF.